This TCR beta chain was sequenced in a study of blood T cell repertoires in COVID-19. Whole-study context: Spain, Italy and the United States supplied samples that represented acute and convalescent COVID-19. In each case, the material was cDNA or gDNA derived from T cells, B-cell-depleted T cells, or PBMCs.

Assay: immunoSEQ multiplex PCR; the TCRdb copy retains only in-frame clones and omits some. The data show 310,000 or so clones, around 87% seen once. This CDR3 has 15 residues. Germline V CDR1 and CDR2: LNHDA, SQIVND (reference sequence). The V and J ends lost 5 bases and 3 bases, in that order; junction bases with no gene match: 7. Participants were aged about 18 to 100 years from approximately 24 US areas. The rearrangement links TRBV19 to TRBJ2-7; 10 nucleotides agree with TRBD2. Sequencing was carried out using PBMCs or T cells enriched from blood (not recorded which). This TCR was recovered from a woman aged 18-30 years with acute COVID-19. The CDR3 nucleotides are TGTGCCAGTAGTGCAGCTCTAGCGGGGGTCTACGAGCAGTACTTC. Translated, it gives CASSAALAGVYEQYF.